Below, 21 T cell receptor beta chains from the same sample are listed, as sequenced in a study of CD8 T cells in Susac syndrome. cDNA came from around 0.54 to 1 ug RNA primed by random hexamers. Using its own MiXCR run on the immunoSEQ multiplex PCR reads, TCRdb lists one record per CDR3 protein. The data show 70,000 to 100,000 distinct CDR3 sequences, roughly 96% seen once. Sequenced input: CD8+ T cells from PBMCs. The receptor source for this set is a human donor with Susac syndrome.

J is TRBJ1-2 and V is TRBV2; D unresolved. Germline CDR1 SNHLY, CDR2 FYNNEI. With 11 bases removed from V and 8 bases from J, the gap between germline ends came to 12 bases. The CDR3 length is 10 residues. CDR3 nucleotides: TGTGCCGGAGGGTCTCGCGGCTACACCTTC. Encoded protein: CAGGSRGYTF. Looking up the rest from reference TRBV2 and TRBJ1-2 gives the full variable domain: EPEVTQTPSHQVTQMGQEVILRCVPISNHLYFYWYRQILGQKVEFLVSFYNNEISEKSEIFDDQFSVERPDGSNFTLKIRSTKLEDSAMYFCAGGSRGYTFGSGTRLTVV.

The chain carries TRBV4-2 and TRBJ2-4, with 8 positions matching TRBD2. Trimming cost V 0 bases and J 3 bases; bases outside gene matches: 4. The CDR3 has 16 residues. Germline V gene lookup returns CDR1 LGHNA and CDR2 YNFKEQ. CDR3 sequence reads: CASSQDPGGVKNIQYF. CDR3 nucleotides: TGTGCCAGCAGCCAAGATCCCGGGGGGGTCAAAAACATTCAGTACTTC.

This chain connects TRBV27 to TRBJ1-6; D is possibly TRBD1 (6 bases). V was shortened by 4 bases and J by 0 bases, with 7 bases between the two germline ends. The CDR3 has 15 amino acids. Looked up from germline, CDR1 is MNHEY and CDR2 is SMNVEV (reference sequence). CDR3 DNA: TGTGCCAGCAGTTCGGACAGCTCCTATAATTCACCCCTCCACTTT. It is translated as CASSSDSSYNSPLHF.

The chain is built from TRBV28 and TRBJ2-3; D unresolved. CDR3 length: 13 residues. V lost 3 bases and J lost 2, with 6 bases in between. CDR1 is MDHEN and CDR2 is SYDVKM in the germline V gene. The CDR3: CASSFPSTDTQYF. CDR3 nucleotide sequence: TGTGCCAGCAGTTTTCCTTCCACAGATACGCAGTATTTT.

This clonotype was counted only a few times. The chain has TRBV29-1 and TRBJ2-1; tentative D call: TRBD2 (6 bases). V gave up 7 bases and J gave up 2 bases, with 15 bases separating them. Germline V lookup: CDR1 SQVTM, CDR2 ANQGSEA. The CDR3 is 14 residues long. CDR3 residues: CSADGGFTYNEQFF. The CDR3 nucleotides are TGCAGCGCCGACGGGGGATTCACCTACAATGAGCAGTTCTTC.

This chain connects TRBV29-1 to TRBJ1-5; TRBD1 matches 10 bases. Germline loops: CDR1 SQVTM, CDR2 ANQGSEA. The CDR3 is made up of 14 amino acids. The V segment lost 6 bases and the J segment 1 base; nucleotides outside the gene matches: 3. This chain's CDR3 is CSVGTGDSNQPQHF. CDR3 coding DNA: TGCAGCGTGGGGACAGGGGACAGCAATCAGCCCCAGCATTTT.

In its sample, this clonotype was seen once. V and J are TRBV7-3 and TRBJ2-3, with D possibly called TRBD1 or TRBD2 (7 bases each). The V end lost 4 bases, the J end lost 2 bases, and 16 bases lay between the germline ends. The CDR3 loop spans 16 amino acids. The germline CDR1 and CDR2 sequences are SGHTA and FQGTGA. This CDR3 is CASSSLGGTATDTQYF. The CDR3 nucleotides read TGTGCCAGCAGCTCCCTGGGAGGGACAGCCACAGATACGCAGTATTTT.

The chain has TRBV29-1 and TRBJ1-2, with a possible D match to TRBD1 (6 bases). CDR3 length: 12 residues. From germline, CDR1 is SQVTM and CDR2 ANQGSEA. Trimming took 3 bases from V and 1 from J, leaving 6 bases between them. The DNA for the CDR3 is TGCAGCGTTGAGGACAGTAACTATGGCTACACCTTC. Protein: CSVEDSNYGYTF.

This clonotype came up a few times. CDR3 sequence (DNA): TGTGCCAGCAGCCCGGGACAGATGAACACTGAAGCTTTCTTT. It yields the protein CASSPGQMNTEAFF. V gene TRBV3-1 combines with J gene TRBJ1-1, with TRBD1 matching 7 bases. Germline CDR1 and CDR2: LGHDT and YNNKEL (reference sequence). Trimming took 4 bases from V and 0 from J; bases not matched to a gene: 2. This CDR3 region has 14 residues.

DNA of the CDR3: TGTGCCAGCAGTGAAGCCCGACAGGGGGCGGCAAGGGGCTACACCTTC. Translating it yields CASSEARQGAARGYTF. J is TRBJ1-2 and V is TRBV2; 10 nucleotides align to TRBD1. J gave up 8 bases and V 0 bases, and 9 bases lay outside the gene matches. This CDR3 is 16 amino acids long. Germline lookup yields CDR1 SNHLY and CDR2 FYNNEI. The entire variable domain, with the rest obtained from reference TRBV2 and TRBJ1-2, is as follows: EPEVTQTPSHQVTQMGQEVILRCVPISNHLYFYWYRQILGQKVEFLVSFYNNEISEKSEIFDDQFSVERPDGSNFTLKIRSTKLEDSAMYFCASSEARQGAARGYTFGSGTRLTVV.

This rearrangement joins TRBV12-3 or TRBV12-4 to TRBJ1-1; D not certain. V lost 7 bases, J lost 1 base, and 7 bases lay in between. The CDR3 spans 12 residues. The CDR3 DNA is TGTGCCAGCATAAGTGAGAACACTGAAGCTTTCTTT. This gives the protein CASISENTEAFF.

This chain links TRBV15 with TRBJ1-1, with a tentative D call TRBD1 (5 bases). V lost 3 bases and J lost 1, with 9 bases in between. The germline gives CDR1 LNHNV, CDR2 YYDKDF (reference sequence). The CDR3 is 14 amino acids. The CDR3 reads CATSSGTRNTEAFF. The DNA of the CDR3 is TGTGCCACCAGCAGCGGGACGCGGAACACTGAAGCTTTCTTT. Supplemented by reference TRBV15 and TRBJ1-1, the full variable domain reads DAMVIQNPRYQVTQFGKPVTLSCSQTLNHNVMYWYQQKSSQAPKLLFHYYDKDFNNEADTPDNFQSRRPNTSFCFLDIRSPGLGDTAMYLCATSSGTRNTEAFFGQGTRLTVV.

This chain uses TRBV2 with TRBJ1-4, with D uncertain. The V end lost 3 bases, the J end lost 8 bases, and 4 bases lay between the germline ends. The germline CDR1 and CDR2 sequences are SNHLY and FYNNEI. The CDR3 contains 11 residues. The CDR3 bases are TGTGCCAGCAGTGAGGAGGAAAAACTGTTTTTT. Protein product: CASSEEEKLFF. Full variable domain (remainder filled in from reference TRBV2 and TRBJ1-4): EPEVTQTPSHQVTQMGQEVILRCVPISNHLYFYWYRQILGQKVEFLVSFYNNEISEKSEIFDDQFSVERPDGSNFTLKIRSTKLEDSAMYFCASSEEEKLFFGSGTQLSVL.

CDR3 sequence reads: CASSDRGGNEKLFF. As DNA, the CDR3 is TGTGCCAGCAGCGACAGGGGCGGTAATGAAAAACTGTTTTTT. The V gene is TRBV7-2, the J gene TRBJ1-4, with 8 positions matching TRBD1. The CDR3 consists of 14 residues. Losses at the gene ends were 5 bases for V and 4 bases for J; bases not matched to a gene: 3. Per germline, CDR1 SGHTA and CDR2 FQGNSA.

V is TRBV24-1 and J is TRBJ2-3; D might be TRBD1 (5 bases). Looked up from germline, CDR1 is KGHDR and CDR2 is SFDVKD. V was shortened by 0 bases and J by 0 bases, with 6 bases between the two germline ends. This CDR3 contains 15 residues. CDR3 in amino acids: CATSDLDSSTDTQYF. CDR3 sequence (DNA): TGTGCCACCAGTGATTTGGACAGTAGCACAGATACGCAGTATTTT.

The table lists this clonotype with a count of one. The J gene is TRBJ2-2, the V gene TRBV9, with 8 bases fitting TRBD1. Germline V gene lookup returns CDR1 SGDLS and CDR2 YYNGEE. The length of the CDR3 is 15 residues. Germline trimming cut 4 bases from V and 3 bases from J; bases unmatched to any gene: 5. This CDR3 is CASSNPGGDTGELFF. In nucleotides, the CDR3 is TGTGCCAGCAGCAACCCAGGGGGCGACACCGGGGAGCTGTTTTTT.

The rearrangement joins TRBV4-3 to TRBJ1-1, with D perhaps matching TRBD1 (5 bases). Germline V gene lookup returns CDR1 LGHNA and CDR2 YSLEER. Deletions cut 0 bases from V and 1 base from J, with 9 bases between. CDR3 length equals 15 residues. The CDR3 protein is CASSQEGQGNTEAFF. The CDR3 bases are TGCGCCAGCAGCCAAGAGGGTCAGGGGAACACTGAAGCTTTCTTT.

The chain links TRBV20-1 to TRBJ1-4; D not certain. Trimming took off 3 bases at V and 7 bases at J, with 6 bases between the two ends. This CDR3 region has 11 residues. CDR1 is DFQATT, CDR2 SNEGSKA, per germline (reference sequence). CDR3 residues: CSASSPEKLFF. In DNA form, the CDR3 reads TGCAGTGCTAGCAGTCCTGAAAAACTGTTTTTT.

The chain has TRBV20-1 and TRBJ2-3, with 10 bases fitting TRBD2. V shed 6 bases, J shed 4 bases, and the junction held 13 bases outside the gene matches. This CDR3 comprises 16 residues. Looked up from germline, CDR1 is DFQATT and CDR2 is SNEGSKA (reference sequence). The CDR3 region has the DNA TGCAGTGCCACGAATCAACAAGCGGGGGGGGCAGATACGCAGTATTTT. This translates into CSATNQQAGGADTQYF.

J is TRBJ1-2 and V is TRBV6-5; the D gene is possibly TRBD1 (6 bases). This CDR3 has 15 amino acids. V was shortened by 0 bases and J by 6 bases, with 14 bases between the two germline ends. CDR1 is MNHEY, CDR2 SVGAGI, per germline. This CDR3 reads CASSYSAWGGHGYTF. In nucleotides, the CDR3 is TGTGCCAGCAGTTACTCGGCGTGGGGGGGCCATGGCTACACCTTC.

The chain links TRBV5-5 to TRBJ1-5; 7 positions match TRBD1. Germline V gene data show CDR1 as SGHKS and CDR2 as YYEKEE (reference sequence). The CDR3 loop spans 15 amino acids. V dropped 3 bases and J dropped 4; count of bases not matched to a gene: 7. The CDR3 nucleotides read TGTGCCAGCAGCTACACACTGACAGGGAATCAGCCCCAGCATTTT. Translation gives CASSYTLTGNQPQHF.